Listed below are T cell receptor beta chains from one sample, sequenced in a study of CD8 T cells in ankylosing spondylitis. TCRdb re-analysed the 5' RACE reads in MiXCR, keeping a single row per CDR3 protein. This table holds about 540,000 distinct CDR3 sequences, about 13% found once. The source material was blood, either unsorted or a sorted T cell fraction (not recorded which). The receptor source for this set is a male donor with ankylosing spondylitis. Both conserved end residues are part of each CDR3. The D gene is left open where the match is weak. For some rows the clone size is stated as once, few or many, or as a class when expanded; others skip it.

V gene	J gene	D gene	clone size	CDR3 protein	CDR3 DNA
TRBV11-2	TRBJ2-1	TRBD2	.	CASSPPGLAADEQFF	TGTGCCAGCAGCCCACCGGGACTAGCGGCCGATGAGCAGTTCTTC
TRBV11-2	TRBJ2-1	TRBD2	.	CASSLLAGQYNEQFF	TGTGCCAGCAGCTTACTAGCGGGGCAGTACAATGAGCAGTTCTTC
TRBV18	TRBJ2-5	.	many	CASSQGQRAETQYF	TGTGCCAGCTCGCAGGGACAGCGGGCGGAGACCCAGTACTTC
TRBV20-1	TRBJ2-5	TRBD2	.	CSAFLAGKTQYF	TGCAGTGCTTTCCTAGCGGGGAAGACCCAGTACTTC
TRBV25-1	TRBJ1-2	TRBD1	.	CASSEYQQGADGYTF	TGTGCCAGCAGTGAATACCAACAGGGGGCCGATGGCTACACCTTC
TRBV5-1	TRBJ2-2	.	few	CASTVGVTGELFF	TGCGCCAGCACTGTTGGGGTTACCGGGGAGCTGTTTTTT
TRBV27	TRBJ2-1	TRBD1	few	CASSVNQGAATYNEQFF	TGTGCCAGCAGCGTAAATCAGGGGGCGGCGACCTACAATGAGCAGTTCTTC
TRBV11-2	TRBJ2-5	.	many	CASSLELHALGTQYF	TGTGCCAGCAGCTTAGAGCTTCATGCGTTGGGGACCCAGTACTTC
TRBV7-9	TRBJ2-7	TRBD1	.	CASSLLQGGYEQYF	TGTGCCAGCAGCTTACTACAGGGGGGTTACGAGCAGTACTTC
TRBV10-3	TRBJ2-3	.	many	CAISVGSPRTDTQYF	TGTGCCATCAGTGTGGGATCCCCGCGCACAGATACGCAGTATTTT
TRBV29-1	TRBJ2-1	TRBD1	.	CTGGQGNNEQFF	TGCACCGGGGGACAGGGGAACAATGAGCAGTTCTTC
TRBV5-1	TRBJ2-1	TRBD2	.	CASSVGLAGLSYNEQFF	TGCGCCAGCAGCGTGGGACTAGCGGGACTCTCCTACAATGAGCAGTTCTTC
TRBV10-3	TRBJ2-3	TRBD1	many	CAISNPTGEEDTQYF	TGTGCCATCAGCAATCCTACAGGGGAAGAGGATACGCAGTATTTT
TRBV7-9	TRBJ2-4	.	.	CASSSTTAILFF	TGTGCCAGCAGCTCGACGACAGCGATCCTGTTCTTC
TRBV4-1	TRBJ1-5	.	.	CASSQDRGMPQHF	TGCGCCAGCAGCCAAGATAGGGGGATGCCCCAGCATTTT
TRBV12-3/TRBV12-4	TRBJ1-2	.	.	CASRGGQSGGYTF	TGTGCCAGCAGGGGGGGACAATCAGGTGGCTACACCTTC
TRBV19	TRBJ1-5	.	.	CASSIAGIKPQHF	TGTGCCAGTAGTATAGCGGGAATCAAGCCCCAGCATTTT
TRBV7-9	TRBJ1-1	TRBD1	few	CASSLGGPRQGVTEAFF	TGTGCCAGCAGCTTAGGGGGCCCTCGACAGGGGGTCACTGAAGCTTTCTTT
TRBV20-1	TRBJ2-1	.	.	CSASALGRYSYNEQFF	TGCAGTGCTAGTGCCCTGGGGCGATACTCCTACAATGAGCAGTTCTTC
TRBV29-1	TRBJ1-1	.	few	CSVDKGEASFSAFF	TGCAGCGTTGATAAGGGGGAGGCTAGTTTTTCAGCTTTCTTT
TRBV5-5	TRBJ2-3	.	many	CASSLNPPWGRTDTQYF	TGTGCCAGCAGCTTGAATCCTCCGTGGGGGAGAACAGATACGCAGTATTTT
TRBV11-3	TRBJ2-1	TRBD1	.	CASSLSTGGYNEQFF	TGTGCCAGCAGCTTATCGACAGGGGGTTACAATGAGCAGTTCTTC
TRBV2	TRBJ1-2	TRBD1	.	CASRETGRGYGYTF	TGTGCCAGCAGGGAGACAGGGAGGGGCTATGGCTACACCTTC
TRBV3-1	TRBJ1-1	.	few	CASSQEPFPVAFF	TGTGCCAGCAGCCAAGAACCCTTTCCCGTGGCTTTCTTT
TRBV25-1	TRBJ1-2	.	.	CASSEQDGNYGYTF	TGTGCCAGCAGTGAACAGGACGGAAACTATGGCTACACCTTC
TRBV19	TRBJ1-5	.	few	CASSTGPGNQPQHF	TGTGCCAGTAGTACGGGACCCGGCAATCAGCCCCAGCATTTT
TRBV4-2	TRBJ2-3	TRBD2	few	CASSQEGGTSASTDTQYF	TGTGCCAGCAGCCAAGAGGGCGGGACTAGCGCCAGCACAGATACGCAGTATTTT
TRBV6-5	TRBJ2-1	.	many	CASSYSRGREFYNEQFF	TGTGCCAGCAGTTACAGCCGGGGGCGGGAGTTCTACAATGAGCAGTTCTTC
TRBV12-3/TRBV12-4	TRBJ2-1	TRBD2	few	CASSLSSGRRNEQFF	TGTGCCAGCAGTTTGTCTAGCGGGAGGAGGAATGAGCAGTTCTTC
TRBV24-1	TRBJ2-1	TRBD1	few	CATSEGQGASYNEQFF	TGTGCCACCAGTGAGGGACAGGGGGCATCTTACAATGAGCAGTTCTTC
TRBV4-2	TRBJ1-6	.	.	CASSQDPRQSNSPLHF	TGTGCCAGCAGCCAAGATCCCCGGCAGAGTAATTCACCCCTCCACTTT
TRBV27	TRBJ2-1	TRBD2	.	CASSLLAGSGEQFF	TGTGCCAGCAGTCTCCTAGCGGGATCCGGTGAGCAGTTCTTC
TRBV24-1	TRBJ2-3	TRBD1	few	CATSDLPDRGDTQYF	TGTGCCACCAGTGATTTGCCGGACAGGGGGGATACGCAGTATTTT
TRBV6-5	TRBJ2-3	TRBD1	few	CASSSFRGTGTDTQYF	TGTGCCAGCAGTTCATTCAGGGGGACCGGCACAGATACGCAGTATTTT
TRBV20-1	TRBJ2-5	.	.	CSARAVGETQYF	TGCAGTGCTAGAGCCGTTGGGGAGACCCAGTACTTC
TRBV3-1	TRBJ1-2	.	few	CASSQDVTGPTRAGYTF	TGTGCCAGCAGCCAAGATGTCACAGGGCCGACCCGGGCAGGCTACACCTTC
TRBV24-1	TRBJ2-5	.	many	CATSDLSDDETQYF	TGTGCCACCAGTGATTTGTCGGATGACGAGACCCAGTACTTC
TRBV19	TRBJ2-1	TRBD2	.	CASSPRGGRGAGEQFF	TGTGCCAGTAGTCCACGCGGGGGTCGTGGGGCCGGGGAGCAGTTCTTC
TRBV5-6	TRBJ1-1	.	many	CASSFLGTEAFF	TGTGCCAGCAGTTTCTTGGGCACTGAAGCTTTCTTT
TRBV21-1	TRBJ2-3	.	.	CASSKPGRLLDTDTQYF	TGTGCCAGCAGCAAACCCGGACGACTTCTGGACACAGATACGCAGTATTTT
TRBV6-1	TRBJ1-2	.	.	CASSEVVTYGYTF	TGTGCCAGCAGTGAAGTAGTTACCTATGGCTACACCTTC
TRBV24-1	TRBJ2-1	TRBD2	.	CATSDPVAGGQFSGYNEQFF	TGTGCCACCAGTGACCCGGTTGCGGGAGGGCAATTTTCCGGCTACAATGAGCAGTTCTTC
TRBV5-1	TRBJ2-7	TRBD2	few	CASSSSGRAYEQYF	TGCGCCAGCAGCTCAAGCGGGAGGGCCTACGAGCAGTACTTC
TRBV20-1	TRBJ2-3	.	many	CSAGTDGTDTQYF	TGCAGTGCTGGCACGGACGGGACAGATACGCAGTATTTT
TRBV6-1	TRBJ2-1	.	few	CASNPERVGLRFF	TGTGCCAGCAACCCGGAGAGGGTCGGTCTGCGGTTCTTC
TRBV12-3/TRBV12-4	TRBJ2-2	TRBD1	many	CASSRTGTGELFF	TGTGCCAGCAGTCGGACAGGGACCGGGGAGCTGTTTTTT
TRBV3-1	TRBJ2-1	.	few	CASSQDPTGEQFF	TGTGCCAGCAGCCAAGATCCCACGGGTGAGCAGTTCTTC
TRBV20-1	TRBJ1-5	TRBD1	few	CSATRDSDQPQHF	TGCAGTGCTACCCGGGACAGCGATCAGCCCCAGCATTTT
TRBV6-2/TRBV6-3	TRBJ2-5	.	few	CASIGGRWNQETQYF	TGTGCCAGCATTGGGGGCCGGTGGAACCAAGAGACCCAGTACTTC
TRBV5-1	TRBJ1-2	.	few	CASSSDLGPYGYTF	TGCGCCAGCAGCTCGGATTTGGGCCCCTATGGCTACACCTTC
TRBV12-3/TRBV12-4	TRBJ2-3	TRBD2	.	CATFFPGLAGLTDTQYF	TGTGCCACCTTCTTCCCGGGACTAGCGGGCCTGACAGATACGCAGTATTTT
TRBV4-1	TRBJ1-1	.	few	CASSHPTVMNTEAFF	TGCGCCAGCAGCCACCCGACAGTGATGAACACTGAAGCTTTCTTT
TRBV9	TRBJ2-3	.	many	CASSVTSTDTQYF	TGTGCCAGCAGCGTCACTAGCACAGATACGCAGTATTTT
TRBV29-1	TRBJ2-4	.	few	CSVFYLGGNIQYF	TGCAGCGTTTTTTACCTTGGGGGGAACATTCAGTACTTC
TRBV20-1	TRBJ2-7	.	few	CSAQGHFSSYEQYF	TGCAGTGCTCAAGGACACTTTTCCTCCTACGAGCAGTACTTC
TRBV12-3/TRBV12-4	TRBJ2-7	.	many	CASSLQGILPYEQYF	TGTGCCAGCAGTTTACAGGGGATTCTCCCCTACGAGCAGTACTTC